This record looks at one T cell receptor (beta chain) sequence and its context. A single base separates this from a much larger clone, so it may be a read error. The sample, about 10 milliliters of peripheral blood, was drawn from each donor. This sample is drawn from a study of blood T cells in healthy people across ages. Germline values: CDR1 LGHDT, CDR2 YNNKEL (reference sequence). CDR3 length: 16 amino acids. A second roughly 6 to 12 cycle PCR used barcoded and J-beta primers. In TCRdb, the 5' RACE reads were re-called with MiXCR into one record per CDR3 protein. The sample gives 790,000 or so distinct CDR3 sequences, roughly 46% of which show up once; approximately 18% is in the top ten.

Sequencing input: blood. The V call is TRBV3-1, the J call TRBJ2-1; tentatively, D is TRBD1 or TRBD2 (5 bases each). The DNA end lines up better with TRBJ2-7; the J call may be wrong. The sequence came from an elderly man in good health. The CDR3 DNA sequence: TGTGCCAGCAGCCAAGTTTGGGGGAGCTCCTACAATGAGCAGTACTTC. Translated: CASSQVWGSSYNEQYF.